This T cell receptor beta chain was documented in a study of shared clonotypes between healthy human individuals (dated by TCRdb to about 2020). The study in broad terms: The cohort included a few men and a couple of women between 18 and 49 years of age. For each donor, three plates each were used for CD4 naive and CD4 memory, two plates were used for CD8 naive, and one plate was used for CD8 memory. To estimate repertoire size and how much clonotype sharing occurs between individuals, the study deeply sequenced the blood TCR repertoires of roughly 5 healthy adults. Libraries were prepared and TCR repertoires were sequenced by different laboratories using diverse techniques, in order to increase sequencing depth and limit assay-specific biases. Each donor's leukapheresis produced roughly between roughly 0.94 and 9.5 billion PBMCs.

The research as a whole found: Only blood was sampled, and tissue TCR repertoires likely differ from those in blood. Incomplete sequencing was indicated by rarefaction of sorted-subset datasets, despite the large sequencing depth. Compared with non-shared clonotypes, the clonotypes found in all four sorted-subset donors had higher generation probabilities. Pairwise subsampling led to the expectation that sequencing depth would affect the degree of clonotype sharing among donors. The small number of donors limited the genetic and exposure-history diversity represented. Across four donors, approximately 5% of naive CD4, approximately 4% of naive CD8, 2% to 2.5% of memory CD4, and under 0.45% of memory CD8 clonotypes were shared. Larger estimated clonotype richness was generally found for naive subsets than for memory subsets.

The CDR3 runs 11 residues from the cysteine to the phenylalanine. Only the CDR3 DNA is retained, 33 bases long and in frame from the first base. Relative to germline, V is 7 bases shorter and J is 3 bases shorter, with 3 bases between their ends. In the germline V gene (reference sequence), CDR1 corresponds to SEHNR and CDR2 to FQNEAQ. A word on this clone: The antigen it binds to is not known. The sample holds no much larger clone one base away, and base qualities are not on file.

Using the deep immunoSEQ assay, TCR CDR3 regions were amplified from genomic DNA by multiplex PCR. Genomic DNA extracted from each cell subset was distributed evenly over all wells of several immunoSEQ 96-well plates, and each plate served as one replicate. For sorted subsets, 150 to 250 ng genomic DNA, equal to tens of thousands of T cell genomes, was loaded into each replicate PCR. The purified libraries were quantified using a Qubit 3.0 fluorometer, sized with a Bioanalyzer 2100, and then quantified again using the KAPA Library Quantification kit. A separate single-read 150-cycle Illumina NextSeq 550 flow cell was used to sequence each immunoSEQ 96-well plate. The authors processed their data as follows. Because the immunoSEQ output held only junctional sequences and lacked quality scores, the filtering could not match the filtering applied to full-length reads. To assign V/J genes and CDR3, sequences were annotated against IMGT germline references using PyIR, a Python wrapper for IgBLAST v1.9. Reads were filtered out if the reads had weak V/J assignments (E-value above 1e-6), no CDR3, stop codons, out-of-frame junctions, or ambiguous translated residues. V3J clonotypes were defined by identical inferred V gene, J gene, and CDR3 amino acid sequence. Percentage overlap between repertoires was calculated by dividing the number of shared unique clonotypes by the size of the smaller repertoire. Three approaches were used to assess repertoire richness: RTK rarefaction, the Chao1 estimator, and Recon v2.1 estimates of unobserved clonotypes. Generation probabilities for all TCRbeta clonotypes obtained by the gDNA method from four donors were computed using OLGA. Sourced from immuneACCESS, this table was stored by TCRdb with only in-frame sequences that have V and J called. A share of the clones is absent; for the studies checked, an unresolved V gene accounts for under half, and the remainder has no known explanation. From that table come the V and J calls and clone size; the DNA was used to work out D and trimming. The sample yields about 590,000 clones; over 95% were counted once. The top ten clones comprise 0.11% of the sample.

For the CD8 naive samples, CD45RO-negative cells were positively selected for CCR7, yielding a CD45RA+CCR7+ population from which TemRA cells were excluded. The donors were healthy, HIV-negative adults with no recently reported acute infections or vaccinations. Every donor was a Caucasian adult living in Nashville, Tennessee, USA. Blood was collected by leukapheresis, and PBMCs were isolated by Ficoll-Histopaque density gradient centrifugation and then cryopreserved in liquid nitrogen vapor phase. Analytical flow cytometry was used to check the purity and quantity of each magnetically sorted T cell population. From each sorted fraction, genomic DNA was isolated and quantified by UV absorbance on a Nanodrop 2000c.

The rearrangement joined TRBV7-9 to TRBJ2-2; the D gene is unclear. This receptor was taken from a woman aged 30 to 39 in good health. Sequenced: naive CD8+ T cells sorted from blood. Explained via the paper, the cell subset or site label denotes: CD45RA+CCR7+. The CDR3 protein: CASTHTGELFF. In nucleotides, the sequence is TGTGCCAGCACACACACCGGGGAGCTGTTTTTT.